These 13 T cell receptor beta chains originate from one sample sequenced in a study of cytomegalovirus exposure and HLA in healthy donors. The PCR used 60 Vbeta and 13 Jbeta primers. Measured with immunoSEQ multiplex PCR; TCRdb has only the in-frame clones, and not every one. The sample contains 220,000 or so clones, 82% of which appear only once. The sequenced sample consisted of PBMCs. The source is a woman between 35 and 50 years old in good health and CMV-seronegative.

This chain joins TRBV10-3 and TRBJ1-2; 7 positions match TRBD1. This CDR3 is built from 15 residues. From germline, CDR1 is ENHRY and CDR2 SYGVKD. The V and J ends lost 6 bases and 2 bases, in that order; junction bases with no gene match: 9. DNA of the CDR3: TGTGCCATCAGGACACGGGACAGATCAAACTATGGCTACACCTTC. Translating gives CAIRTRDRSNYGYTF.

This sequence joins TRBV2 and TRBJ2-3, with TRBD2 matching over 8 bases. Germline CDR1 reads SNHLY; CDR2 reads FYNNEI. The J segment lost 4 bases and the V segment lost 10 bases, leaving 13 bases of the junction unmatched. This CDR3 has 15 amino acids. The DNA of the CDR3 is TGTGCCATCCGATGGGGACTAGAGCTCTCAGATACGCAGTATTTT. Its protein product is CAIRWGLELSDTQYF.

The CDR3 sequence is CASSIGGHSAFF. The CDR3 DNA sequence: TGTGCCAGTAGTATAGGGGGACACTCAGCTTTCTTT. The chain couples TRBV19 to TRBJ1-1, with TRBD1 as a possible D gene (6 bases). The V end was cut by 1 base, the J end by 10 bases, with 10 bases between. CDR3 length equals 12 residues. CDR1 and CDR2 from the germline V gene are LNHDA and SQIVND (reference sequence).

This rearrangement joins TRBV10-2 to TRBJ1-5, with D maybe TRBD1 (5 bases). V lost 0 bases and J lost 16, with 16 bases in between. The germline V gene encodes CDR1 WSHSY and CDR2 SAAADI. The CDR3 is 13 residues long. CDR3 bases: TGCGCCAGCAGTGAGTCGATTAGGGGAAGTAGCCATTTT. It yields the protein CASSESIRGSSHF.

The CDR3 here is CASSQAAASELVETQYF. CDR3 sequence (DNA): TGTGCCAGCAGCCAAGCGGCGGCTAGCGAGTTGGTTGAGACCCAGTACTTC. This chain links TRBV4-2 with TRBJ2-5; D possibly corresponds to TRBD2 (6 bases). The CDR3 is 17 amino acids. Between the trimmed V and J ends, which lost 1 base and 5 bases, there was a span of 20 bases. In germline, CDR1 is LGHNA, CDR2 YNFKEQ.

This chain links TRBV28 with TRBJ1-2; 7 bases line up with TRBD1. Germline CDR1 reads MDHEN; CDR2 reads SYDVKM. Trimming removed 2 bases from V and 4 bases from J; junction bases left unmatched: 1. CDR3 length equals 13 residues. The CDR3 coding sequence is TGTGCCAGCAGTTTAGGGACAGTCTATGGCTACACCTTC. This translates into CASSLGTVYGYTF.

V usage is TRBV6-5 and J usage is TRBJ2-2; maybe TRBD1 (6 bases). The CDR3 is made up of 15 amino acids. V was clipped by 8 bases and J by 2 bases, with 15 bases between them. CDR1 and CDR2 (germline): MNHEY, SVGAGI. The DNA of the CDR3 is TGTGCCAGCGGACGGGGACAATATAACACCGGGGAGCTGTTTTTT. Its protein is CASGRGQYNTGELFF.

About this clone itself: Other DNA sequences in this sample translate to the same CDR3. This chain connects TRBV11-2 to TRBJ2-1; D is perhaps TRBD2 (6 bases). This CDR3 has 18 amino acids. CDR1 and CDR2 from the germline V gene are SGHAT and FQNNGV. The ends were cut back, 0 bases at V and 7 bases at J, with 22 bases in the middle. CDR3 DNA: TGTGCCAGCAGCTTAGAAGTGAGGGTGGGGACTGGACCTAATGAGCAGTTCTTC. It is translated as CASSLEVRVGTGPNEQFF.

The J gene is TRBJ1-1, the V gene TRBV28, with a weak D call TRBD1 (6 bases). The CDR3 covers 15 residues. V was cut by 5 bases and J by 1 base, with 14 bases left in between. Germline V gene lookup returns CDR1 MDHEN and CDR2 SYDVKM. The CDR3 sequence: CASSAHGGANTEAFF. The CDR3 bases are TGTGCCAGCAGTGCCCATGGGGGCGCGAACACTGAAGCTTTCTTT.

This chain links TRBV9 with TRBJ2-2, with a tentative D call TRBD1 (6 bases). V lost 4 bases to trimming and J lost 6 bases, with 13 bases between them. CDR3 length: 14 residues. CDR1 and CDR2 from the germline V gene are SGDLS and YYNGEE. The CDR3 sequence: CASSRGNGAGELFF. In DNA, the CDR3 is TGTGCCAGCAGCAGGGGGAATGGGGCCGGGGAGCTGTTTTTT.

The V call is TRBV30, the J call TRBJ2-2; D unclear. Between the trimmed V and J ends, which lost 0 bases and 4 bases, there was a span of 9 bases. This CDR3 comprises 14 residues. From germline, CDR1 is GTSNPN and CDR2 SVGIG (reference sequence). CDR3 DNA: TGTGCCTGGAGTGTCAGCGTCTCCACCGGGGAGCTGTTTTTT. Protein: CAWSVSVSTGELFF. The full variable domain, completed using reference TRBV30 and TRBJ2-2, is SQTIHQWPATLVQPVGSPLSLECTVEGTSNPNLYWYRQAAGRGLQLLFYSVGIGQISSEVPQNLSASRPQDRQFILSSKKLLLSDSGFYLCAWSVSVSTGELFFGEGSRLTVL.

The rearrangement uses TRBV19 and TRBJ1-1, with 8 bases identical to TRBD1. The V gene end was trimmed by 7 bases and the J gene end by 1 base; junction bases not matched to a gene: 5. The CDR3 has 14 amino acids. CDR1 is LNHDA and CDR2 is SQIVND in the germline V gene (reference sequence). CDR3 DNA sequence: TGTGCCAGTACAGGACAGGGCTCGAACACTGAAGCTTTCTTT. Its translation: CASTGQGSNTEAFF.

The chain uses TRBV28 and TRBJ2-1, with D perhaps TRBD1 (6 bases). Trimming cost V 1 base and J 5 bases, with 12 bases left between them. The CDR3 extends over 15 amino acids. Germline V gene lookup returns CDR1 MDHEN and CDR2 SYDVKM. CDR3 DNA: TGTGCCAGCAGTTTATCGCAGGGGTCAAACAATGAGCAGTTCTTC. Its protein is CASSLSQGSNNEQFF.